Below, 28 T cell receptor beta chains from the same sample are listed, as sequenced in a study of blood T cell repertoires in COVID-19. Sequencing was performed with immunoSEQ multiplex PCR; in TCRdb, only in-frame clones are kept and a portion is missing. This sample has 140,000 or so clones, with 84% found just once. Specimen: peripheral blood. The receptors stem from a man younger than 45 with COVID-19, enrolled during active disease.

The chain joins TRBV6-4 to TRBJ2-2, with 9 bases lining up with TRBD2. Germline V gene data show CDR1 as MRHNA and CDR2 as SNTAGT. With 4 bases clipped from V and 4 bases from J, the junction kept 1 base outside the gene matches. The CDR3 length is 14 residues. Here the CDR3 reads CASSGSGSTGELFF. In nucleotides, the CDR3 is TGTGCCAGCAGTGGTAGCGGGAGCACCGGGGAGCTGTTTTTT.

This chain uses TRBV28 with TRBJ2-1; the D is unclear. V was trimmed by 7 bases and J by 1 base, leaving 14 bases between them. The CDR3 is made up of 15 amino acids. Germline V gene lookup returns CDR1 MDHEN and CDR2 SYDVKM. The CDR3 sequence is CASTLWAQSYNEQFF. The DNA of the CDR3 is TGTGCCAGCACCCTATGGGCTCAGTCCTACAATGAGCAGTTCTTC.

V and J are TRBV4-3 and TRBJ1-2; TRBD1 might be the D (5 bases). V lost 1 base to trimming and J lost 7 bases, with 10 bases between them. Germline V gene lookup returns CDR1 LGHNA and CDR2 YSLEER. This CDR3 comprises 13 residues. Here the CDR3 DNA reads TGCGCCAGCAGCCAAGTCGGGGGATTTGGCTACACCTTC. Residues: CASSQVGGFGYTF.

The chain employs TRBV10-3 and TRBJ2-2; possibly TRBD2 for D (5 bases). V was pared by 11 bases and J by 6 bases, with 19 bases between. The CDR3 sequence is 14 residues long. The germline V gene has CDR1 ENHRY and CDR2 SYGVKD. The CDR3 reads CAVAGNGPPGELFF. CDR3 coding DNA: TGTGCCGTCGCGGGCAACGGGCCCCCCGGGGAGCTGTTTTTT.

This clone was counted a few times. This chain joins TRBV30 and TRBJ1-3; 7 bases are shared with TRBD1. This CDR3 contains 15 residues. Germline lookup yields CDR1 GTSNPN and CDR2 SVGIG (reference sequence). V gave up 3 bases and J gave up 2 bases; unmatched junction bases: 7. For the CDR3, the DNA is TGTGCCTGGAGCAGGGACAGTATCCCTGGAAACACCATATATTTT. This gives the protein CAWSRDSIPGNTIYF.

The V gene is TRBV13, the J gene TRBJ1-1; D remains ambiguous. The CDR3 has 12 residues. Germline CDR1 PRHDT, CDR2 FYEKMQ (reference sequence). Trimming left V 5 bases short and J 10 bases short, with 14 bases between. CDR3 sequence: CASSQAPSGAFF. The CDR3 DNA reads as TGTGCCAGCAGCCAAGCCCCGTCGGGAGCTTTCTTT.

The chain carries TRBV6-5 and TRBJ1-2; D is undetermined. In germline, CDR1 is MNHEY, CDR2 SVGAGI. V lost 2 bases and J 8 bases, leaving 21 bases between the germline ends. This CDR3 has 16 amino acids. The CDR3 DNA is TGTGCCAGCAGTTACATCCTCGCAGTGGGAGGAGGGGGCTACACCTTC. The encoded protein is CASSYILAVGGGGYTF.

J is TRBJ1-1 and V is TRBV4-1; 8 bases are shared with TRBD1. The CDR3 length is 16 residues. V dropped 2 bases and J dropped 1; count of bases not matched to a gene: 6. Germline V CDR1 and CDR2: MGHRA, YSYEKL. Here the CDR3 DNA reads TGCGCCAGCAGCCAACACACCGGGACAGGGAACACTGAAGCTTTCTTT. It encodes CASSQHTGTGNTEAFF.

This clone was recorded only once. The J gene is TRBJ2-7, the V gene TRBV6-6, with D possibly TRBD1 on 5 matching bases. Trimming left V 6 bases short and J 0 bases short, with 9 bases between. Germline V gene lookup returns CDR1 MNHNY and CDR2 SVGAGI (reference sequence). The CDR3 contains 13 residues. CDR3 DNA: TGTGCCAGCAGATCCGACAGCTCCTACGAGCAGTACTTC. It encodes CASRSDSSYEQYF.

The V gene is TRBV5-4, the J gene TRBJ2-1; D ambiguous. From germline, CDR1 is SGHNT and CDR2 YYREEE (reference sequence). Between the trimmed V and J ends, which lost 6 bases and 5 bases, there was a span of 6 bases. CDR3 length: 11 amino acids. The DNA for the CDR3 is TGTGCCAGCACCCTCGACAATGAGCAGTTCTTC. It yields the protein CASTLDNEQFF. The full variable domain, completed using reference TRBV5-4 and TRBJ2-1, is ETGVTQSPTHLIKTRGQQVTLRCSSQSGHNTVSWYQQALGQGPQFIFQYYREEENGRGNFPPRFSGLQFPNYSSELNVNALELDDSALYLCASTLDNEQFFGPGTRLTVL.

This chain connects TRBV19 to TRBJ2-1, with 8 bases matching TRBD2. Germline trimming cut 7 bases from V and 10 bases from J; bases unmatched to any gene: 6. CDR1 LNHDA and CDR2 SQIVND come from the germline V gene (reference sequence). This CDR3 region has 12 residues. The CDR3 spells CASTTSAREQFF. The DNA of the CDR3 is TGTGCCAGTACGACTAGCGCCCGGGAGCAGTTCTTC.

This chain links TRBV7-8 with TRBJ1-3, with D maybe TRBD1 (5 bases). Germline CDR1 reads SGHVS; CDR2 reads FQNEAQ. The CDR3 contains 16 residues. V lost 1 base and J lost 0, with 10 bases in between. The CDR3 region has the DNA TGTGCCAGCAGCTTAGGGAGGGGTCTCTCTGGAAACACCATATATTTT. Translated: CASSLGRGLSGNTIYF.

The chain employs TRBV4-1 and TRBJ2-4; 7 bases agree with TRBD2. V lost 0 bases to trimming and J lost 0 bases; unmatched junction nucleotides: 14. CDR1 is MGHRA and CDR2 is YSYEKL in the germline V gene. The CDR3 sequence is 20 residues long. CDR3 bases: TGCGCCAGCAGCCAAGATAACAACGGGAGGACGAGACTAGCCAAAAACATTCAGTACTTC. This sequence encodes CASSQDNNGRTRLAKNIQYF.

The genes are TRBV30 and TRBJ1-4, with a weak D call TRBD1 (6 bases). This CDR3 is 16 amino acids long. Trimming shortened V by 5 bases and J by 3 bases, and 19 bases separated the two germline ends. Germline V gives CDR1 GTSNPN, CDR2 SVGIG (reference sequence). The CDR3 region is CAWVRAGAAANEKLFF. The CDR3 nucleotides are TGTGCCTGGGTAAGGGCAGGGGCCGCGGCTAATGAAAAACTGTTTTTT.

J is TRBJ2-5 and V is TRBV5-4; no clear D. V shed 2 bases and J shed 2 bases, with 7 bases lying between them. Germline lookup yields CDR1 SGHNT and CDR2 YYREEE (reference sequence). The CDR3 spans 13 residues. Written as DNA, the CDR3 is TGTGCCAGCAGCTTTTCTAGACAAGAGACCCAGTACTTC. Protein: CASSFSRQETQYF.

The chain employs TRBV10-3 and TRBJ1-4, with 7 positions matching TRBD1. CDR3 length: 13 residues. With 6 bases clipped from V and 5 bases from J, the junction kept 3 bases outside the gene matches. Germline-derived CDR1 and CDR2 are ENHRY and SYGVKD. CDR3 nucleotides: TGTGCCATCAGAACAGGGGAGAATGAAAAACTGTTTTTT. Residues: CAIRTGENEKLFF.

The chain links TRBV11-1 to TRBJ2-7, with TRBD1 matching 10 bases. Looked up from germline, CDR1 is SGHAT and CDR2 is FQDESV (reference sequence). The CDR3 sequence is 15 residues long. Unmatched junction bases numbered 7, after V lost 5 bases and J lost 3 bases. This CDR3 is CASSHSDRGLYEQYF. The CDR3 DNA reads as TGTGCCAGCAGCCATTCCGACAGGGGGCTCTACGAGCAGTACTTC.

The rearrangement joins TRBV6-4 to TRBJ2-3; 8 nucleotides line up with TRBD1. V lost 6 bases and J lost 0; bases outside the gene matches: 5. The CDR3 runs 15 residues. Germline V gives CDR1 MRHNA, CDR2 SNTAGT. CDR3 in DNA: TGTGCCAGCAGGATAGACAGGGGCAGCACAGATACGCAGTATTTT. Protein sequence: CASRIDRGSTDTQYF.

The rearrangement links TRBV6-5 to TRBJ1-2; 7 bases align to TRBD1. The CDR3 consists of 14 residues. V was pared by 4 bases and J by 1 base, with 3 bases of the junction left unmatched. Per germline, CDR1 MNHEY and CDR2 SVGAGI. For the CDR3, the DNA is TGTGCCAGCAGTTTAACAGGGGTTAACTATGGCTACACCTTC. It translates to CASSLTGVNYGYTF.

The V gene is TRBV9, the J gene TRBJ1-2; 8 bases fit TRBD1. Germline CDR1 SGDLS, CDR2 YYNGEE. The V and J ends lost 4 bases and 7 bases, in that order; junction bases with no gene match: 3. This CDR3 has 12 residues. CDR3 sequence: CASSSTGGGYTF. DNA for the CDR3: TGTGCCAGCAGCTCTACAGGGGGTGGCTACACCTTC.

The rearrangement links TRBV30 to TRBJ1-6; maybe TRBD1 (6 bases). Germline V gives CDR1 GTSNPN, CDR2 SVGIG (reference sequence). The CDR3 extends over 14 amino acids. Trimming took 4 bases from V and 5 from J, leaving 12 bases between them. The CDR3 region has the DNA TGTGCCTGGATAGCGGGACACCATAATTCACCCCTCCACTTT. Its protein product is CAWIAGHHNSPLHF.

CDR3 amino acids: CAISESRRSSYEQYF. The CDR3 DNA follows: TGTGCCATCAGTGAGTCGAGGAGGAGCTCCTACGAGCAGTACTTC. V and J are TRBV10-3 and TRBJ2-7; weak D call: TRBD2 (5 bases). V lost 0 bases and J lost 0, with 9 bases in between. The CDR3 consists of 15 residues. The germline gives CDR1 ENHRY, CDR2 SYGVKD.

The chain recombines TRBV28 with TRBJ1-2, with 10 bases matching TRBD1. V shed 5 bases and J 7 bases; nucleotides not matched to a gene: 10. The CDR3 contains 15 residues. Germline CDR1 and CDR2: MDHEN and SYDVKM. DNA of the CDR3: TGTGCCAGCAGTGCCCCGGGACAGGGGAAGGGTGGCTACACCTTC. Amino acid sequence: CASSAPGQGKGGYTF.

The chain employs TRBV5-3 and TRBJ2-6, with TRBD2 identical over 10 bases. TRBV5-3 is noted as an ORF with a role that remains uncertain. The CDR3 extends over 22 amino acids. V shed 4 bases, J shed 0 bases, and the junction held 19 bases outside the gene matches. The CDR3 loop is CARSDPGRDRTSGISGANVLTF. DNA of the CDR3: TGTGCCAGAAGCGACCCCGGTAGAGACAGGACTAGCGGAATCTCTGGGGCCAACGTCCTGACTTTC.

This chain connects TRBV6-6 to TRBJ2-3; no firm D call. V was shortened by 3 bases and J by 6 bases, with 7 bases between the two germline ends. The V gene's germline CDR1 is MNHNY and CDR2 SVGAGI (reference sequence). There are 12 residues in the CDR3. The CDR3 DNA sequence: TGTGCCAGCAGTTATCCGTTGGATACGCAGTATTTT. This codes for CASSYPLDTQYF.

This rearrangement joins TRBV11-2 to TRBJ1-5; weak D call: TRBD1 (5 bases). The germline gives CDR1 SGHAT, CDR2 FQNNGV. The V gene lost 3 bases and the J gene lost 0 bases, with 9 bases spanning the gap. The CDR3 loop spans 15 amino acids. CDR3 in amino acids: CASSLATGSNQPQHF. CDR3 bases: TGTGCCAGCAGCTTGGCAACAGGTAGCAATCAGCCCCAGCATTTT.

This rearrangement joins TRBV19 to TRBJ2-5; possible D gene TRBD1, 5 bases. Trimming left V 5 bases short and J 2 bases short, with 15 bases between. The V gene's germline CDR1 is LNHDA and CDR2 SQIVND (reference sequence). This CDR3 comprises 15 residues. CDR3 loop: CASSFSDTGQETQYF. The CDR3 DNA follows: TGTGCCAGTAGTTTCTCGGACACCGGGCAAGAGACCCAGTACTTC.

V is TRBV6-5 and J is TRBJ1-1; D call uncertain. Germline CDR1 and CDR2: MNHEY and SVGAGI. With 8 bases removed from V and 5 bases from J, the gap between germline ends came to 6 bases. The CDR3 consists of 10 residues. The CDR3 reads CASGRTEAFF. As DNA, the CDR3 is TGTGCCAGCGGGAGGACTGAAGCTTTCTTT.